This T cell receptor (beta chain) was observed in a study of identical twins. Findings of the study overall: Twins' surplus sharing was weaker for beta out-of-frame sequences. Those out-of-frame alpha sequences shared by twins showed an excess of low generation probability. The presence of invariant MAIT and iNKT cells could partly confound analyses of zero-insertion sequences.

The germline CDR1 and CDR2 sequences are GTSNPN and SVGIG (reference sequence). The ends were cut back, 4 bases at V and 0 bases at J, with 13 bases in the middle. The CDR3 runs 14 residues. From the 5' RACE reads, TCRdb called clonotypes with MiXCR, one entry per CDR3 protein. The sample carries roughly 770,000 distinct CDR3 sequences, 15% to 20% recorded once. A remark on this clonotype: Antigen: not known.

A further study also used this sample, focusing on T cells expressing NK-cell markers. That work contributes: It was from sorted CD3+CD56+NKG2C+, CD3+CD56+NKG2C- and CD3+CD56-NKG2C+ T cells that TCR beta repertoires came.

The rearrangement links TRBV30 to TRBJ2-7; D is ambiguous. Sequences were obtained from PBMCs. The receptor was isolated from a woman aged 18-29 years in good health. The CDR3 nucleotides are TGTGCCTGGAATAGAGGTTTAAGCTCCTACGAGCAGTACTTC. It translates to CAWNRGLSSYEQYF.